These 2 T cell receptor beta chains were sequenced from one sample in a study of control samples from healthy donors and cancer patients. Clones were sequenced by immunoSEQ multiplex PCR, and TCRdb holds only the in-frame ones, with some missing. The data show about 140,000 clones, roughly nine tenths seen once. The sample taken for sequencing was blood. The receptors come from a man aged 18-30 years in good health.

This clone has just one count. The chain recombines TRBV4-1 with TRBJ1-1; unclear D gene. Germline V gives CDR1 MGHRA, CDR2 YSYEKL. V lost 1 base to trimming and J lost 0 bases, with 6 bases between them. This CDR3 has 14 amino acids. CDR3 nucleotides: TGCGCCAGCAGCCAAGCCCAGTTGAACACTGAAGCTTTCTTT. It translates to CASSQAQLNTEAFF.

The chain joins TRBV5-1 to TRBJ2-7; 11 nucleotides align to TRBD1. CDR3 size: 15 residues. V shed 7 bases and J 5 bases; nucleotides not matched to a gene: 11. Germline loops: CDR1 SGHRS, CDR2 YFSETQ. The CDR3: CASQLGTGGSHEQYF. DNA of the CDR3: TGCGCCAGCCAACTCGGGACAGGGGGTTCTCACGAGCAGTACTTC.